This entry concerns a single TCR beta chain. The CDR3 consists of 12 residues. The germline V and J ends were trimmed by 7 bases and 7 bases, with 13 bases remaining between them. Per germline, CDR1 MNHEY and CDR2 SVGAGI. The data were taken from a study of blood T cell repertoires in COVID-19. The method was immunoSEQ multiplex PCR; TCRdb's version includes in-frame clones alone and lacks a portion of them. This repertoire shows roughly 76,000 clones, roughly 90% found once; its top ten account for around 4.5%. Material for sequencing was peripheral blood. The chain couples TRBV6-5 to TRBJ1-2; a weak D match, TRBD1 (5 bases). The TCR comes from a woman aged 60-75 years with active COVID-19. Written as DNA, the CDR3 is TGTGCCAGCAACCGACAGACTTTTGGCTACACCTTC. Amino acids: CASNRQTFGYTF.